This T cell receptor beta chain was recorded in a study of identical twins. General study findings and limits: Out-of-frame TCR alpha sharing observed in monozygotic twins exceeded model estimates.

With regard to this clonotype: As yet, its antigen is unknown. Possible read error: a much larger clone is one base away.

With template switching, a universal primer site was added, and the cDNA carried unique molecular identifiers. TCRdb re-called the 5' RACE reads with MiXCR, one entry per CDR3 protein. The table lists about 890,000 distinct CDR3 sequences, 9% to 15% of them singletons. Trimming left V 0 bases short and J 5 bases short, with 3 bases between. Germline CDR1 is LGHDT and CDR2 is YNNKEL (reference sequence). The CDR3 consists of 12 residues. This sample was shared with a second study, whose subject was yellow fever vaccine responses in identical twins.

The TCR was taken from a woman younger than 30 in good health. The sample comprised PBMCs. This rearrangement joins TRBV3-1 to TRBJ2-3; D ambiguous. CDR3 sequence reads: CASSQELDTQYF. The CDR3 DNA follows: TGTGCCAGCAGCCAAGAACTAGATACGCAGTATTTT.